Shown below are 9 T cell receptor beta chains from a single sample sequenced in a study of T-cell memory formation after mild COVID-19. In TCRdb, the 5' RACE reads were re-called with MiXCR into one record per CDR3 protein. The profile shows roughly 68,000 distinct CDR3 sequences, roughly a sixth of them singletons. The specimen was PBMCs or a T cell subset sorted from them (not recorded which). These receptors were collected from an adult woman who had mild COVID-19 (a few samples of this study predate the infection). Cell type and time point are not known.

The chain joins TRBV6-1 to TRBJ2-7; D is unclear. Germline assignment: CDR1 MNHNS and CDR2 SASEGT. The CDR3 has 14 residues. Trimming stripped 0 bases from V and 6 bases from J, with 12 bases between. The CDR3 coding sequence is TGTGCCAGCAGTGAAGCCTGGGCTGCCCTCGAGCAGTACTTC. Translated: CASSEAWAALEQYF.

A few counts support this clonotype. V usage is TRBV12-3 or TRBV12-4 and J usage is TRBJ1-2; D not resolved. V dropped 7 bases and J dropped 6 bases, with 18 bases sitting between them. The CDR3 contains 14 residues. This CDR3 reads CASTPLALGDGYTF. CDR3 sequence (DNA): TGTGCCAGCACCCCCCTGGCCCTCGGCGATGGCTACACCTTC.

V is TRBV9 and J is TRBJ2-7, with 9 bases lining up with TRBD1. Germline CDR1 SGDLS, CDR2 YYNGEE. J was trimmed by 0 bases and V by 0 bases; bases with no gene match: 1. This CDR3 spans 15 amino acids. The DNA for the CDR3 is TGTGCCAGCAGCGTAGCGGGACAGGGCTCCTACGAGCAGTACTTC. Translated, it gives CASSVAGQGSYEQYF.

This clonotype has at least ten counts. The chain recombines TRBV4-1 with TRBJ1-2; D possibly corresponds to TRBD1 (5 bases). From germline, CDR1 is MGHRA and CDR2 YSYEKL. The CDR3 is made up of 16 amino acids. Trimming removed 0 bases from V and 7 bases from J, with 18 bases in between. CDR3 nucleotide sequence: TGCGCCAGCAGCCAAGAGGTAGGGGACCTGTTCGCTGGCTACACCTTC. Protein: CASSQEVGDLFAGYTF.

Only a few counts were recorded for this clonotype. V gene TRBV4-2 combines with J gene TRBJ2-7; no definite D call. CDR1 LGHNA and CDR2 YNFKEQ come from the germline V gene. The V end lost 7 bases, the J end lost 2 bases, and 12 bases lay between the germline ends. The CDR3 has 13 residues. CDR3 nucleotide sequence: TGTGCCAGCATCCGGACCTTCGCCTACGAGCAGTACTTC. Translated: CASIRTFAYEQYF.

The chain combines TRBV7-9 with TRBJ1-1; unclear D gene. CDR3 length: 12 amino acids. Looked up from germline, CDR1 is SEHNR and CDR2 is FQNEAQ (reference sequence). V lost 5 bases to trimming and J lost 5 bases, with 9 bases between them. CDR3 bases: TGTGCCAGCAGCCAATCGTGGACTGAAGCTTTCTTT. Amino acids: CASSQSWTEAFF.

This clonotype was observed a handful of times. This chain links TRBV30 with TRBJ1-1; D gene ambiguous. Trimming removed 2 bases at V and 0 bases at J, with 7 bases between. Germline CDR1 is GTSNPN and CDR2 is SVGIG (reference sequence). The CDR3 contains 13 residues. The CDR3 DNA follows: TGTGCCTGGAGTCAAGACATGAACACTGAAGCTTTCTTT. Translating gives CAWSQDMNTEAFF.

The rearrangement joins TRBV4-1 to TRBJ1-1; maybe TRBD1 (6 bases). The germline V and J ends were trimmed by 1 base and 7 bases, with 16 bases remaining between them. CDR3 size: 15 residues. Germline V CDR1 and CDR2: MGHRA, YSYEKL. DNA for the CDR3: TGCGCCAGCAGCCAAGGTCTACAGGGATTTAGTGAAGCTTTCTTT. This encodes CASSQGLQGFSEAFF.

The chain uses TRBV7-8 and TRBJ2-7; TRBD2 matches 7 bases. The V segment lost 7 bases and the J segment 4 bases; nucleotides outside the gene matches: 10. CDR1 is SGHVS, CDR2 FQNEAQ, per germline. The CDR3 runs to 14 residues. The CDR3 DNA is TGTGCCAGCATCCCGGCGGGGAGGGGATACGAGCAGTACTTC. Translating gives CASIPAGRGYEQYF.